This T cell receptor (beta chain) was recovered during a study of T cell responses to AZD1222 COVID-19 vaccine. Findings of the study overall: Breadth and depth of Spike-specific TCRs rose after two AZD1222 doses. Seropositive status at baseline applied to only five to seven AZD1222 recipients. The donor group comprised mostly white British people and more females; the analysis possibly underestimated clonal diversity.

For this clone: What it binds is unknown.

Only in-frame clones appear in the TCRdb table, and some are missing; sequencing was by immunoSEQ multiplex PCR. The data show 80,000 to 100,000 clones, with about 89% seen just once and approximately 7% held by the top ten. Germline loops: CDR1 SGHAT, CDR2 FQNNGV. Trimming cost V 5 bases and J 1 base, with 9 bases left between them. The CDR3 covers 14 residues. This sequence joins TRBV11-2 and TRBJ1-5; D ambiguous. The TCR comes from an adult in good health. The source material was peripheral blood, sampled on day 0 of AZD1222 vaccination. The CDR3 coding sequence is TGTGCCAGCAGCGCCCGACACAGCAATCAGCCCCAGCATTTT. Its protein is CASSARHSNQPQHF. Complete variable domain (other parts from reference TRBV11-2 and TRBJ1-5): EAGVAQSPRYKIIEKRQSVAFWCNPISGHATLYWYQQILGQGPKLLIQFQNNGVVDDSQLPKDRFSAERLKGVDSTLKIQPAKLEDSAVYLCASSARHSNQPQHFGDGTRLSIL.